The 20 T cell receptor beta chains presented below share a single source sample, sequenced in a study of blood T cell repertoires in COVID-19 (dated by TCRdb to 2019 to 2021). Library creation used the immunoSEQ multiplex PCR assay. TCRdb re-hosts the immuneACCESS table, in-frame sequences only. Its copies lack some clones; in the studies checked, an unresolved V gene accounts for under half of them, and the cause for the rest is not known. The sample contains 120,000 or so clones, about 88% of them found a single time. 1.2% of the sample goes to the ten largest clones. Specimen: peripheral blood. The origin of the receptors is a woman older than 75 with acute or convalescent COVID-19.

The genes are TRBV18 and TRBJ2-5; 8 bases agree with TRBD1. This CDR3 contains 14 residues. The V gene end was trimmed by 4 bases and the J gene end by 2 bases; junction bases not matched to a gene: 3. Germline CDR1 and CDR2: KGHSH and LQKENI. The chain's CDR3 is CASSHRQGQETQYF. Here the CDR3 DNA reads TGTGCCAGCTCACACAGACAGGGGCAAGAGACCCAGTACTTC.

The V and J genes are TRBV6-5 and TRBJ2-3; 7 positions match TRBD1. The V gene end was trimmed by 6 bases and the J gene end by 2 bases; junction bases not matched to a gene: 8. Germline V gene sequence: CDR1 MNHEY, CDR2 SVGAGI. This CDR3 has 15 residues. The CDR3 here is CASRAKGQTTDTQYF. CDR3 in DNA: TGTGCCAGCAGGGCTAAGGGACAGACCACAGATACGCAGTATTTT.

The chain couples TRBV7-2 to TRBJ2-4; TRBD2 aligns across 9 bases. The CDR3 runs 17 residues. From germline, CDR1 is SGHTA and CDR2 FQGNSA. With V trimmed by 1 base and J by 8 bases, 12 bases remained unmatched. CDR3 protein: CASSLDFASGAADIQYF. In DNA, the CDR3 is TGTGCCAGCAGCTTAGATTTCGCTAGCGGGGCGGCGGACATTCAGTACTTC. The full variable domain, in which reference TRBV7-2 and TRBJ2-4 provide the parts outside the CDR3, is GAGVSQSPSNKVTEKGKDVELRCDPISGHTALYWYRQSLGQGLEFLIYFQGNSAPDKSGLPSDRFSAERTGGSVSTLTIQRTQQEDSAVYLCASSLDFASGAADIQYFGAGTRLSVL.

CDR3 loop: CASSSFPRRNTGELFF. The CDR3 DNA reads as TGTGCCAGCAGCTCCTTCCCCCGCAGAAACACCGGGGAGCTGTTTTTT. The gene calls are TRBV7-3 and TRBJ2-2; D gene unclear. Germline CDR1 reads SGHTA; CDR2 reads FQGTGA. This CDR3 is built from 16 residues. The V gene lost 4 bases and the J gene lost 2 bases, with 14 bases spanning the gap.

The chain links TRBV5-4 to TRBJ2-5, with TRBD2 matching over 11 bases. Germline CDR1 is SGHNT and CDR2 is YYREEE (reference sequence). The CDR3 is 15 residues long. With 1 base clipped from V and 4 bases from J, the junction kept 3 bases outside the gene matches. The CDR3 coding sequence is TGTGCCAGCAGCTTGAGGACTAGCGGGTTAGAGACCCAGTACTTC. It specifies CASSLRTSGLETQYF.

This clone came up once. This rearrangement joins TRBV21-1 to TRBJ1-2; the D segment call TRBD1 is taken from the table without a DNA check. TRBV21-1 has pseudogene status. This CDR3 spans 17 amino acids. For the CDR3, the DNA is TGTGCCAGCAGCAAAGTGAGGGGGACAGGGATGTCCTATGGCTACACCTTC. It yields the protein CASSKVRGTGMSYGYTF.

V and J are TRBV28 and TRBJ1-6, with D unresolved. Deletions cut 6 bases from V and 7 bases from J, with 10 bases between. CDR1 and CDR2 from the germline V gene are MDHEN and SYDVKM. The CDR3 spans 13 residues. This CDR3 is CASRPGSNSPLHF. Here the CDR3 DNA reads TGTGCCAGCAGGCCGGGGTCGAATTCACCCCTCCACTTT.

The V call is TRBV5-6, the J call TRBJ2-1, with a possible D match to TRBD1 (5 bases). The CDR3 contains 16 residues. In germline, CDR1 is SGHDT, CDR2 YYEEEE. V lost 0 bases, J lost 6 bases, and 16 bases lay in between. The CDR3 is CASSLGYRPLINEQFF. The CDR3 DNA reads TGTGCCAGCAGCTTGGGGTACAGGCCACTTATCAATGAGCAGTTCTTC.

The genes are TRBV27 and TRBJ1-4, with a tentative D call TRBD1 (6 bases). Germline CDR1 MNHEY, CDR2 SMNVEV (reference sequence). This CDR3 is built from 13 residues. V lost 5 bases, J lost 4 bases, and 8 bases lay in between. Here the CDR3 DNA reads TGTGCCAGCAGTAGACAGGTTAATGAAAAACTGTTTTTT. This codes for CASSRQVNEKLFF.

The chain recombines TRBV4-2 with TRBJ2-7; tentative D call: TRBD1 (6 bases). The V end was cut by 4 bases, the J end by 3 bases, with 16 bases between. The CDR3 sequence is 15 residues long. CDR1 LGHNA and CDR2 YNFKEQ come from the germline V gene. The CDR3 region has the DNA TGTGCCAGCAGCCCAACCACAGGGTTAGACTACGAGCAGTACTTC. Translating it yields CASSPTTGLDYEQYF.

The V and J genes are TRBV5-1 and TRBJ1-2, with TRBD1 identical over 7 bases. Trimming removed 4 bases from V and 6 bases from J; junction bases left unmatched: 6. This CDR3 region has 13 residues. Germline-derived CDR1 and CDR2 are SGHRS and YFSETQ. The CDR3 DNA is TGCGCCAGCAGCCCGGCAGGGGGGAATGGCTACACCTTC. Translation: CASSPAGGNGYTF.

V gene TRBV7-8 combines with J gene TRBJ1-6, with D perhaps TRBD1 (5 bases). V was cut by 3 bases and J by 2 bases, with 17 bases left in between. Germline V gene sequence: CDR1 SGHVS, CDR2 FQNEAQ. The CDR3 is made up of 18 amino acids. CDR3 amino acids: CASSFATGGAPYNSPLHF. For the CDR3, the DNA is TGTGCCAGCAGCTTTGCAACCGGAGGGGCCCCCTATAATTCACCCCTCCACTTT.

The chain employs TRBV11-2 and TRBJ1-2; D remains ambiguous. Trimming removed 3 bases at V and 7 bases at J, with 15 bases between. The V gene's germline CDR1 is SGHAT and CDR2 FQNNGV. CDR3 size: 14 residues. CDR3: CASSLGRFPTGYTF. CDR3 nucleotide sequence: TGTGCCAGCAGCTTGGGCCGGTTCCCTACTGGCTACACCTTC. Together with reference TRBV11-2 and TRBJ1-2, the CDR3 gives the full variable domain: EAGVAQSPRYKIIEKRQSVAFWCNPISGHATLYWYQQILGQGPKLLIQFQNNGVVDDSQLPKDRFSAERLKGVDSTLKIQPAKLEDSAVYLCASSLGRFPTGYTFGSGTRLTVV.

This sequence joins TRBV20-1 and TRBJ1-3; possible D gene TRBD1, 6 bases. The length of the CDR3 is 14 residues. Germline V gene sequence: CDR1 DFQATT, CDR2 SNEGSKA (reference sequence). The V end was cut by 3 bases, the J end by 0 bases, with 9 bases between. The CDR3 DNA follows: TGCAGTGCTAGTCTGGACAGCTCTGGAAACACCATATATTTT. This gives the protein CSASLDSSGNTIYF.

The V call is TRBV11-1, the J call TRBJ1-1; D is unclear. Germline assignment: CDR1 SGHAT and CDR2 FQDESV (reference sequence). The V gene lost 4 bases and the J gene lost 3 bases, with 12 bases spanning the gap. This CDR3 is built from 14 residues. The CDR3 coding sequence is TGTGCCAGCAGCTCTCGGACTTTAGACACTGAAGCTTTCTTT. It specifies CASSSRTLDTEAFF.

This chain links TRBV3-1 (or the pseudogene TRBV3-2) with TRBJ2-3, with D perhaps matching TRBD2 (5 bases). The CDR3 length is 13 residues. Germline CDR1 reads LGHDT; CDR2 reads YNNKEL (reference sequence). The germline V and J ends were trimmed by 4 bases and 8 bases, with 13 bases remaining between them. This CDR3 reads CASSPYGGGTQYF. DNA for the CDR3: TGTGCCAGCAGCCCATATGGAGGAGGTACGCAGTATTTT.

V usage is TRBV6-5 and J usage is TRBJ2-3, with D perhaps TRBD1 (5 bases). Germline assignment: CDR1 MNHEY and CDR2 SVGAGI. The V end lost 6 bases, the J end lost 3 bases, and 13 bases lay between the germline ends. CDR3 size: 14 residues. The CDR3 DNA sequence: TGTGCCAGCAGCCAAGGGGTGAGGACAGATACGCAGTATTTT. Encoded protein: CASSQGVRTDTQYF.

This rearrangement joins TRBV7-9 to TRBJ2-5; 8 positions match TRBD1. CDR1 is SEHNR and CDR2 is FQNEAQ in the germline V gene (reference sequence). V lost 3 bases, J lost 5 bases, and 2 bases stayed unmatched. The CDR3 consists of 13 residues. The CDR3 region has the DNA TGTGCCAGCAGCTTGACAGGGGCTGAGACCCAGTACTTC. Translating gives CASSLTGAETQYF.

The chain links TRBV15 to TRBJ1-4; D might be TRBD1 (6 bases). The CDR3 consists of 14 residues. V dropped 3 bases and J dropped 7 bases, with 12 bases sitting between them. From germline, CDR1 is LNHNV and CDR2 YYDKDF (reference sequence). This CDR3 reads CATSREGGSEKLFF. DNA of the CDR3: TGTGCCACCAGCAGGGAGGGGGGGAGTGAAAAACTGTTTTTT.

This clone was recorded once. The chain joins TRBV5-1 to TRBJ1-1; 7 bases are shared with TRBD1. Germline-derived CDR1 and CDR2 are SGHRS and YFSETQ. Losses at the gene ends were 3 bases for V and 1 base for J; bases not matched to a gene: 3. This CDR3 spans 14 amino acids. CDR3 in DNA: TGCGCCAGCAGCTGGCAGGGGGGGAACACTGAAGCTTTCTTT. Translating gives CASSWQGGNTEAFF.